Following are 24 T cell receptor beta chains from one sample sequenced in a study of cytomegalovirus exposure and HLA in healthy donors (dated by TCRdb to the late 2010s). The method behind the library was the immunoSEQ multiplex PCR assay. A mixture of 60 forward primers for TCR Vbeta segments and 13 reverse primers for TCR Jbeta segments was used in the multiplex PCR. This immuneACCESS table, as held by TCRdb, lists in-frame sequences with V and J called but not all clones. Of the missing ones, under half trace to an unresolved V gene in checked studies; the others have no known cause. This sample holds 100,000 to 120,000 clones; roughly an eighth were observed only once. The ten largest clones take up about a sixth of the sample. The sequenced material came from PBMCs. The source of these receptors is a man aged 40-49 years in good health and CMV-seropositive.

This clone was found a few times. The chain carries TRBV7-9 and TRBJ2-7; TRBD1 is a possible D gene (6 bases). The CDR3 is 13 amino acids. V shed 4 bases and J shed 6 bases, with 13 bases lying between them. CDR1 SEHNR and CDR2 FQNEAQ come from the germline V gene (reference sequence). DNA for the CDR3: TGTGCCAGCAGCTCGGCAGGGGCCCTCGAGCAGTACTTC. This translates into CASSSAGALEQYF.

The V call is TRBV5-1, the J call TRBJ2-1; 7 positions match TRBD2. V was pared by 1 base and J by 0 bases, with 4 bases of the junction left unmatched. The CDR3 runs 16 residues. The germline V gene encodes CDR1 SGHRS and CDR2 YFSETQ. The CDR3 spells CASSLLGGSSYNEQFF. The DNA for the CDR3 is TGCGCCAGCAGCTTGTTAGGCGGGAGCTCCTACAATGAGCAGTTCTTC.

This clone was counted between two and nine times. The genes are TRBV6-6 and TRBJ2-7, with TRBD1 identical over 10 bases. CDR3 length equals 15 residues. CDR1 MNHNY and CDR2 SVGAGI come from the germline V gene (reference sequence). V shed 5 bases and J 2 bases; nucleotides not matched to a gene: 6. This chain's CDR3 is CASSRPGQGTYEQYF. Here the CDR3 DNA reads TGTGCCAGCAGTCGGCCGGGACAGGGGACCTACGAGCAGTACTTC.

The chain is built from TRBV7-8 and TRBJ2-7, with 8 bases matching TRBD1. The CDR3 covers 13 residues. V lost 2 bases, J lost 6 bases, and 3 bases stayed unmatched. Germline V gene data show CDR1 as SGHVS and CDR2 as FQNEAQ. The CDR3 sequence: CASSLRDRGEQYF. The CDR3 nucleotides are TGTGCCAGCAGCTTAAGAGACAGGGGCGAGCAGTACTTC.

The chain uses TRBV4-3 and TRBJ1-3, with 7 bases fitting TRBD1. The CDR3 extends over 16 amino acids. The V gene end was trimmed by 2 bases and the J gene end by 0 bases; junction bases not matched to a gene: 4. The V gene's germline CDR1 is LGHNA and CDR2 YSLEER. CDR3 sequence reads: CASSQTGASSGNTIYF. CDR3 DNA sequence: TGCGCCAGCAGCCAAACAGGGGCCTCCTCTGGAAACACCATATATTTT.

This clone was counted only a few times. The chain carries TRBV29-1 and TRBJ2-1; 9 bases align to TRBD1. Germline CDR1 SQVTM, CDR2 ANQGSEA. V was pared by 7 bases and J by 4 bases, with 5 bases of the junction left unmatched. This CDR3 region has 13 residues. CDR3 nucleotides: TGCAGCGCCGGGACAGGGTGGTACAATGAGCAGTTCTTC. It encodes CSAGTGWYNEQFF.

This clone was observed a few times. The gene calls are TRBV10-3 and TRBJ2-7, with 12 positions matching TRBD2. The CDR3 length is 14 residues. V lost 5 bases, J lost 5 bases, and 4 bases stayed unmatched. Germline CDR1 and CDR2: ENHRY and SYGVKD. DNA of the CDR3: TGTGCCATCAGTCGACTAGCGGGAGAAGACGAGCAGTACTTC. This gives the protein CAISRLAGEDEQYF.

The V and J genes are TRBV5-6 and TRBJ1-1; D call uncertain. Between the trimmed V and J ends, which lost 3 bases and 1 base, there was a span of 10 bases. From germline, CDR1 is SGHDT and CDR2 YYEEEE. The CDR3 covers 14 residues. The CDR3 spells CASSSGGSNTEAFF. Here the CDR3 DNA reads TGTGCCAGCAGCTCAGGAGGTTCGAACACTGAAGCTTTCTTT. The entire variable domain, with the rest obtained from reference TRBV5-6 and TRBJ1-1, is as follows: DAGVTQSPTHLIKTRGQQVTLRCSPKSGHDTVSWYQQALGQGPQFIFQYYEEEERQRGNFPDRFSGHQFPNYSSELNVNALLLGDSALYLCASSSGGSNTEAFFGQGTRLTVV.

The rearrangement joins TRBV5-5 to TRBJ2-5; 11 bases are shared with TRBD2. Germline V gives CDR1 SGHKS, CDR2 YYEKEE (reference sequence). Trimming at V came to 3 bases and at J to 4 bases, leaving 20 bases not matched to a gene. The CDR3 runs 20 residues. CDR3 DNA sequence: TGTGCCAGCAGCTCGATTTTTCACGGAACTAGCGGGAGCCGGCGAGAGACCCAGTACTTC. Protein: CASSSIFHGTSGSRRETQYF.

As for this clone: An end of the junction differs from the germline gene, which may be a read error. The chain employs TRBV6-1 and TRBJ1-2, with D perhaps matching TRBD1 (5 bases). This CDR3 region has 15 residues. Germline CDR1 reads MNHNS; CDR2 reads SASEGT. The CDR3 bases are TGTGCCAGCACTGAAGGTTCGGGACTGAACTATGGCTACACCTTC. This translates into CASTEGSGLNYGYTF.

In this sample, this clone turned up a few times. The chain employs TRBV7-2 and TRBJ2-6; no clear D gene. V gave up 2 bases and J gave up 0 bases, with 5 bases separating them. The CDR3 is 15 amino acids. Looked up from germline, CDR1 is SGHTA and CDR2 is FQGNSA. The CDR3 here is CASSLSSSGANVLTF. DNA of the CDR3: TGTGCCAGCAGCTTATCGAGCTCTGGGGCCAACGTCCTGACTTTC.

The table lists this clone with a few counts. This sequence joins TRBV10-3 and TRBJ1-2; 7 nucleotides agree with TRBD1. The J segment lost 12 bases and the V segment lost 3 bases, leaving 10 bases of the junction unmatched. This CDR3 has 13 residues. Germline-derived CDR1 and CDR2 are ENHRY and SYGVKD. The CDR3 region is CAISDQQGHYHTF. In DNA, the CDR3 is TGTGCCATCAGTGACCAACAGGGGCATTATCACACCTTC.

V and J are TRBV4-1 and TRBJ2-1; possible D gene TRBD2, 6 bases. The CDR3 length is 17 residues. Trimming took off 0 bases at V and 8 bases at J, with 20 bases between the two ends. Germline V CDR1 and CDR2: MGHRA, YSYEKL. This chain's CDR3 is CASSQDWKSGFGDEQFF. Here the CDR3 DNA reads TGCGCCAGCAGCCAAGATTGGAAGAGCGGGTTTGGCGATGAGCAGTTCTTC.

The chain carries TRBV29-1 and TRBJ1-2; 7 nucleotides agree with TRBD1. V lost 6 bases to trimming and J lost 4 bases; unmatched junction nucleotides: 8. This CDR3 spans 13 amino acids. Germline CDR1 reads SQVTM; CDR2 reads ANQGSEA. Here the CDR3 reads CSVRDSTTYGYTF. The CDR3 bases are TGCAGCGTGAGGGACAGTACAACCTATGGCTACACCTTC.

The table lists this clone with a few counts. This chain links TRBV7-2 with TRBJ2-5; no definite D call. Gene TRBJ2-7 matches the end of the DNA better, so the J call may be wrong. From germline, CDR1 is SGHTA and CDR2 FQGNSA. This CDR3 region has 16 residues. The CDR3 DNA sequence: TGTGCCAGCAGCTTAGCGTTCGTAGAGAGCAGGTACGAGCAGTACTTC. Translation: CASSLAFVESRYEQYF.

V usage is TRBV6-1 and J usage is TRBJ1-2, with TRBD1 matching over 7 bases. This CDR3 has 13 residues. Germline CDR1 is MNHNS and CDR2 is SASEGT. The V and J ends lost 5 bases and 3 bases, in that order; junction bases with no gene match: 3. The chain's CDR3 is CASSRQGDYGYTF. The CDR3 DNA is TGTGCCAGCAGTCGACAGGGAGACTATGGCTACACCTTC.

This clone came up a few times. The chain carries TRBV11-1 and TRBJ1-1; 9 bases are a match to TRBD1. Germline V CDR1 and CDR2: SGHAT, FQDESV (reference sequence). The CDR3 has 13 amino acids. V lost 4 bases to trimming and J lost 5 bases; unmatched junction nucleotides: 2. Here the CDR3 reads CASSSQGATEAFF. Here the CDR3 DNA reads TGTGCCAGCAGCTCACAGGGGGCTACTGAAGCTTTCTTT.

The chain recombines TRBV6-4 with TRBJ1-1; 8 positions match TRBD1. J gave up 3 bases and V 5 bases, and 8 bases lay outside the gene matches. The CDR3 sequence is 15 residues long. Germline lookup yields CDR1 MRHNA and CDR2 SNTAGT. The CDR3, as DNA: TGTGCCAGCAGTCAGACAGGGGTTGGGGACACTGAAGCTTTCTTT. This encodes CASSQTGVGDTEAFF.

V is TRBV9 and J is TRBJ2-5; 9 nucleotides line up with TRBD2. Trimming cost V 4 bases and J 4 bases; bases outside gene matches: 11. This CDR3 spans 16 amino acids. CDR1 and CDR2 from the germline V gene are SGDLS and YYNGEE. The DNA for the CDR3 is TGTGCCAGCAGCTCCCGCGAGGGCGGGAGGGGAGAGACCCAGTACTTC. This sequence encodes CASSSREGGRGETQYF.

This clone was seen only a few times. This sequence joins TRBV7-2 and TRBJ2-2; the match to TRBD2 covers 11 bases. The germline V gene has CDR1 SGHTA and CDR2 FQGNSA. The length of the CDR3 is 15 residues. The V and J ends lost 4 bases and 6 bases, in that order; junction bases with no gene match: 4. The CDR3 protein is CASSSGLAGAGELFF. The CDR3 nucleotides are TGTGCCAGCAGCTCCGGACTAGCGGGCGCCGGGGAGCTGTTTTTT.

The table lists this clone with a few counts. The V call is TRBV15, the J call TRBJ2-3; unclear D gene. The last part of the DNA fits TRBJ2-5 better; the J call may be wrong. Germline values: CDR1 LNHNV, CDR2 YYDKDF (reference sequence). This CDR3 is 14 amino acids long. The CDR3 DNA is TGTGCCACCAGCACCCGGAACGGACAAGAGACCCAGTACTTC. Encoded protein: CATSTRNGQETQYF.

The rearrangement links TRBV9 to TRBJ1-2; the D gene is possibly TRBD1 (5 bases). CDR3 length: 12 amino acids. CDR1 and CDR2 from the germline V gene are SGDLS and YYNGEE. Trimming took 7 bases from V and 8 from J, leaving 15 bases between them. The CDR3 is CASFEGVRGYTF. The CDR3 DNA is TGTGCCAGCTTCGAAGGGGTACGCGGCTACACCTTC.

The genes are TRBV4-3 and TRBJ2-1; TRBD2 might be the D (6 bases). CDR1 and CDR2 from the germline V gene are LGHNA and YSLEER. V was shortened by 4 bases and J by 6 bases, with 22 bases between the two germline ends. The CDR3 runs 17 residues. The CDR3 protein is CASSLYTGLGMSNEQFF. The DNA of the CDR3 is TGCGCCAGCAGCCTATACACGGGACTCGGGATGAGCAATGAGCAGTTCTTC.

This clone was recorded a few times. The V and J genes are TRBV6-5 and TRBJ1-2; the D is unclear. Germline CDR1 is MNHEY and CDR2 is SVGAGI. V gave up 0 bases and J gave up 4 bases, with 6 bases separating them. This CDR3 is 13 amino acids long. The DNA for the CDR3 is TGTGCCAGCAGTTACTCGAGCCCCTATGGCTACACCTTC. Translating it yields CASSYSSPYGYTF.